This TCR beta chain is drawn from a study of OX40 agonist ivuxolimab in advanced cancers. The wider study: Past anti-PD-1, anti-PD-L1 or anti-CTLA-4 therapy was accepted, and 30% to 50% had received some. Notes on the study in general: Fewer expanded clones were found on average in CD4+ than in CD8+ T cells.

Data came from immunoSEQ multiplex PCR; TCRdb stores just in-frame clones and leaves some out. The sample holds 60,000 to 70,000 clones; 87% are singletons and the top ten take roughly 4%. Remarks on this clone: The antigen remains unidentified.

Germline V lookup: CDR1 SGHTA, CDR2 FQGTGA. The CDR3 runs 15 residues. V lost 6 bases and J lost 0, with 11 bases in between. Source: CD4+ or CD8+ T cells sorted from blood, taken in a trial of the OX40 agonist ivuxolimab. The sequence was obtained from an adult with an advanced solid tumor such as melanoma, head and neck, liver or kidney cancer. The chain employs TRBV7-3 and TRBJ2-2; weak D call: TRBD1 (5 bases). Here the CDR3 reads CASRPTVANTGELFF. The CDR3 DNA sequence: TGTGCCAGCAGGCCGACAGTCGCGAACACCGGGGAGCTGTTTTTT.